This T cell receptor (beta chain) was recovered during a study of blood T cell repertoires in COVID-19. Overall study context: The origin of the acute and convalescent COVID-19 samples was the United States, Italy and Spain.

This CDR3 comprises 14 residues. V was trimmed by 4 bases and J by 1 base, leaving 10 bases between them. CDR1 is LGHDT, CDR2 YNNKEL, per germline (reference sequence). The study counted Cohort 3 donors as recovered given two negative PCRs, clearance, or symptom resolution. As originally analysed: Scientists estimated how many nucleated cells there were by amplifying reference gene primers. The method was immunoSEQ multiplex PCR; TCRdb's version includes in-frame clones alone and lacks a portion of them. V, J and clone size are taken as reported in that table, and D and trimming were inferred from the DNA itself. The sample has almost 400,000 clones, nearly 90% seen once.

The chain couples TRBV3-1 (or the pseudogene TRBV3-2) to TRBJ1-1, with a weak D call TRBD1 (6 bases). Sequences were obtained from PBMCs or T cells enriched from blood (not recorded which). The receptor was isolated from a young woman who had recovered from COVID-19. The CDR3 is CASSRGTTNTEAFF. DNA for the CDR3: TGTGCCAGCAGCCGAGGGACAACGAACACTGAAGCTTTCTTT.